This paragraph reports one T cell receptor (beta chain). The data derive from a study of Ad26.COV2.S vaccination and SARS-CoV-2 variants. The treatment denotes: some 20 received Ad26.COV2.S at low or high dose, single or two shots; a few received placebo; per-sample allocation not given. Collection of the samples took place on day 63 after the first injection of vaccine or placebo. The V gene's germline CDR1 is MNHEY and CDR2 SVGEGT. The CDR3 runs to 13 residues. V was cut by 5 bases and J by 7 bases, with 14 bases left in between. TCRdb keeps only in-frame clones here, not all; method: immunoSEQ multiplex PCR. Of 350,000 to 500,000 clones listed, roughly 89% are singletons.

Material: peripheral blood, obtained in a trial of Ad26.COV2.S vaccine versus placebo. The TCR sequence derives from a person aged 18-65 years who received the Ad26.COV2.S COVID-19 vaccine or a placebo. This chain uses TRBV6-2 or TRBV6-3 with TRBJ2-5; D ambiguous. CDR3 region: CASSTVEVGTQYF. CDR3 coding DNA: TGTGCCAGCAGTACGGTAGAAGTCGGGACCCAGTACTTC.